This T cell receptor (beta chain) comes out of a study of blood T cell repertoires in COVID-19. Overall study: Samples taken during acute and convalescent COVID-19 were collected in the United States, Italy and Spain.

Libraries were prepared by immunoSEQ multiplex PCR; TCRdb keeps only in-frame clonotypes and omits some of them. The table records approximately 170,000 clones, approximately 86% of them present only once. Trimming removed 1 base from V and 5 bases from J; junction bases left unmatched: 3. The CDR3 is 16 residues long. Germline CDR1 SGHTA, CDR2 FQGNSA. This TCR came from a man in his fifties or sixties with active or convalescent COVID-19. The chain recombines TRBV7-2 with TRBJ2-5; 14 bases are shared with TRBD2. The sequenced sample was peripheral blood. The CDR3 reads CASSLVGLAGAETQYF. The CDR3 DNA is TGTGCCAGCAGCTTAGTGGGACTAGCGGGAGCTGAGACCCAGTACTTC.